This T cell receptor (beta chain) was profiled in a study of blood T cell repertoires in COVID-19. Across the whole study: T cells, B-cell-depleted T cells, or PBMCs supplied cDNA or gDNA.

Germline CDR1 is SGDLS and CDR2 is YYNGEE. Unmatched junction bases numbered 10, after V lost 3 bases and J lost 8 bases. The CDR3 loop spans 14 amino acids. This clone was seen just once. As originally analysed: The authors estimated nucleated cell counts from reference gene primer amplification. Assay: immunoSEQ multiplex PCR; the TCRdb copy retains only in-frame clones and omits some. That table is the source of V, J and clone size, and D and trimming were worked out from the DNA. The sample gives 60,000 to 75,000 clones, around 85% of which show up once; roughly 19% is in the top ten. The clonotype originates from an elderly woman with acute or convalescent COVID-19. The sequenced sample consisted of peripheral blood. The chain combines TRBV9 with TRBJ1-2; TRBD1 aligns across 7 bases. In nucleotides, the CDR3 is TGTGCCAGCAGCGGCGTAACAGGGGCGGGCGGCTACACCTTC. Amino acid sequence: CASSGVTGAGGYTF.